This TCR beta chain was sequenced in a study of cytomegalovirus exposure and HLA in healthy donors. Remarks on this clone: Antigen unknown.

The CDR3 loop spans 12 amino acids. V shed 4 bases and J shed 7 bases, with 5 bases lying between them. Germline lookup yields CDR1 MDHEN and CDR2 SYDVKM. Vbeta (60) and Jbeta (13) primers were used in the PCR. Assay: immunoSEQ multiplex PCR; the TCRdb copy retains only in-frame clones and omits some. This sample has 85,000 to 130,000 clones, with roughly 80% found just once. Broader study findings: According to an earlier analysis, most TCR beta V segments yielded productive rearrangements about 87% or about 30% of the time. Overall, approximately 150 TCR beta chains were annotated as cytomegalovirus-associated. Across all donors, roughly uniform sequencing depth was an assumption of the presence/absence analyses. Later on, a genetic analysis was performed. It linked a missense variant in DCLRE1C with V- and J-gene trimming of TCR beta.

Sequences were obtained from PBMCs. The gene calls are TRBV28 and TRBJ1-6; D not resolved. This TCR derives from a man aged 60 to 69 in good health and CMV-seronegative. In DNA, the CDR3 is TGTGCCAGCAGTTCCATCAATTCACCCCTCCACTTT. Amino acid sequence: CASSSINSPLHF.